Each of the 26 T cell receptor beta chains below was sequenced from the same sample in a study of patients and donors after allogeneic stem cell transplantation. From the RT-PCR reads, TCRdb called clonotypes with MiXCR, one entry per CDR3 protein. The data contain approximately 200,000 distinct CDR3 sequences, less than 45% of them seen just once; the ten biggest clones take up 33%. The sample taken for sequencing was blood, either unsorted or a sorted T cell fraction (not recorded which). These receptors were taken from a human donor who was either an allogeneic HSCT recipient or a stem cell or donor lymphocyte infusion donor (not recorded which). It is not recorded whose cells these are; they may come from a transplant donor.

The rearrangement links TRBV19 to TRBJ1-5; D not resolved. Germline lookup yields CDR1 LNHDA and CDR2 SQIVND (reference sequence). The CDR3 loop spans 15 amino acids. The V gene lost 1 base and the J gene lost 1 base, with 8 bases spanning the gap. CDR3 in amino acids: CASSIVDGSNQPQHF. Written as DNA, the CDR3 is TGTGCCAGTAGTATAGTCGACGGCAGCAATCAGCCCCAGCATTTT. Variable domain in full (rest from reference TRBV19 and TRBJ1-5): DGGITQSPKYLFRKEGQNVTLSCEQNLNHDAMYWYRQDPGQGLRLIYYSQIVNDFQKGDIAEGYSVSREKKESFPLTVTSAQKNPTAFYLCASSIVDGSNQPQHFGDGTRLSIL.

The chain combines TRBV5-6 with TRBJ1-2, with TRBD1 matching 9 bases. The CDR3 runs 16 residues. Germline loops: CDR1 SGHDT, CDR2 YYEEEE. J was trimmed by 8 bases and V by 5 bases; bases with no gene match: 16. The CDR3: CASRIRRTGGGQGYTF. CDR3 in DNA: TGTGCCAGCAGGATCCGTCGCACAGGGGGCGGTCAAGGCTACACCTTC. Looking up the rest from reference TRBV5-6 and TRBJ1-2 gives the full variable domain: DAGVTQSPTHLIKTRGQQVTLRCSPKSGHDTVSWYQQALGQGPQFIFQYYEEEERQRGNFPDRFSGHQFPNYSSELNVNALLLGDSALYLCASRIRRTGGGQGYTFGSGTRLTVV.

The CDR3 reads CASSYPGESEAFF. The DNA of the CDR3 is TGTGCCAGCAGTTACCCGGGGGAATCTGAAGCTTTCTTT. The rearrangement uses TRBV6-5 and TRBJ1-1, with D maybe TRBD1 (5 bases). Trimming left V 2 bases short and J 6 bases short, with 10 bases between. The CDR3 covers 13 residues. Germline CDR1 and CDR2: MNHEY and SVGAGI.

The chain links TRBV27 to TRBJ1-6, with unresolved D. Germline V gene lookup returns CDR1 MNHEY and CDR2 SMNVEV (reference sequence). V was clipped by 4 bases and J by 7 bases, with 14 bases between them. CDR3 length: 15 amino acids. This CDR3 is CASSWVGSLNSPLHF. As DNA, the CDR3 is TGTGCCAGCAGTTGGGTGGGGAGTTTAAATTCACCCCTCCACTTT.

The chain couples TRBV10-3 to TRBJ1-1, with D tentatively TRBD1 (5 bases). CDR3 length equals 13 residues. CDR1 and CDR2 from the germline V gene are ENHRY and SYGVKD. Trimming removed 2 bases at V and 1 base at J, with 5 bases between. The CDR3, as DNA: TGTGCCATCAGTGAGGGACAGAACACTGAAGCTTTCTTT. This translates into CAISEGQNTEAFF.

This chain uses TRBV5-1 with TRBJ2-7, with TRBD2 identical over 10 bases. CDR1 and CDR2 from the germline V gene are SGHRS and YFSETQ. CDR3 length: 12 residues. J lost 4 bases, V lost 6 bases, and 1 base had no gene match. The CDR3 DNA reads as TGCGCCAGCACTAGCGGGAGTTACGAGCAGTACTTC. Its protein is CASTSGSYEQYF.

This clonotype was counted only a few times. The chain recombines TRBV14 with TRBJ1-1; D possibly corresponds to TRBD1 (5 bases). CDR3 length: 16 residues. The V gene lost 2 bases and the J gene lost 0 bases, with 13 bases spanning the gap. Germline V gene sequence: CDR1 SGHDN, CDR2 FVKESK. The CDR3 nucleotides are TGTGCCAGCAGCCAACGCACGGGACGGCTGAACACTGAAGCTTTCTTT. Translated, it gives CASSQRTGRLNTEAFF.

This rearrangement joins TRBV29-1 to TRBJ2-2; 12 bases map to TRBD2. The germline gives CDR1 SQVTM, CDR2 ANQGSEA. The length of the CDR3 is 15 residues. The ends lost 7 bases at V and 1 base at J; junction bases unmatched: 4. The CDR3 DNA is TGCAGCGGCACTAGCGGGAGGCTGAACACCGGGGAGCTGTTTTTT. Its translation is CSGTSGRLNTGELFF.

Details on this clonotype: A read error may produce the germline difference seen at one junction end. The rearrangement links TRBV4-1 to TRBJ2-3, with TRBD1 matching 10 bases. There are 17 residues in the CDR3. Per the germline V gene, CDR1 is MGHRA and CDR2 is YSYEKL. CDR3 coding DNA: TGCGCCTGCAGCCAAGAAGTCGGGACAGGGGGCACAGATACGCAGTATTTT. It specifies CACSQEVGTGGTDTQYF.

This clonotype was picked up a small number of times. The rearrangement links TRBV12-3 or TRBV12-4 to TRBJ1-5; no firm D call. This CDR3 is 15 amino acids long. V shed 7 bases and J shed 0 bases, with 13 bases lying between them. In nucleotides, the CDR3 is TGTGCCAGCACCTTCCAAGGCCATAGCAATCAGCCCCAGCATTTT. This translates into CASTFQGHSNQPQHF.

This clonotype was seen only a few times. The rearrangement joins TRBV9 to TRBJ1-3; D unresolved. The CDR3 covers 16 residues. The germline CDR1 and CDR2 sequences are SGDLS and YYNGEE. V lost 0 bases and J lost 0, with 10 bases in between. CDR3 sequence reads: CASSVATGISGNTIYF. In nucleotides, the CDR3 is TGTGCCAGCAGCGTAGCAACCGGGATCTCTGGAAACACCATATATTTT. Drawing the rest from reference TRBV9 and TRBJ1-3, the complete variable domain is DSGVTQTPKHLITATGQRVTLRCSPRSGDLSVYWYQQSLDQGLQFLIQYYNGEERAKGNILERFSAQQFPDLHSELNLSSLELGDSALYFCASSVATGISGNTIYFGEGSWLTVV.

This clonotype appeared a single time. The V call is TRBV9, the J call TRBJ2-3; TRBD1 aligns across 8 bases. Germline CDR1 is SGDLS and CDR2 is YYNGEE. The V segment lost 4 bases and the J segment 4 bases; nucleotides outside the gene matches: 11. The CDR3 extends over 16 amino acids. CDR3 nucleotide sequence: TGTGCCAGCAGCCCTGAGGACAGGGTGTTGGCAGATACGCAGTATTTT. This gives the protein CASSPEDRVLADTQYF.

This clonotype was counted only a few times. V gene TRBV28 combines with J gene TRBJ1-5; D is undetermined. V dropped 2 bases and J dropped 1 base, with 6 bases sitting between them. CDR3 length equals 14 residues. CDR1 and CDR2 from the germline V gene are MDHEN and SYDVKM. The CDR3 is CASSLPGSNQPQHF. Written as DNA, the CDR3 is TGTGCCAGCAGTTTACCAGGAAGCAATCAGCCCCAGCATTTT.

The rearrangement joins TRBV7-9 to TRBJ2-1, with 9 bases aligning to TRBD2. Germline V gene data show CDR1 as SEHNR and CDR2 as FQNEAQ (reference sequence). J gave up 2 bases and V 8 bases, and 10 bases lay outside the gene matches. CDR3 size: 16 residues. The CDR3 nucleotides read TGTGCCAGCCGCAAGGGGCGGGAGGGAACCTACAATGAGCAGTTCTTC. This gives the protein CASRKGREGTYNEQFF.

This clonotype was counted between two and nine times. CDR3 sequence reads: CASSDLGAANYGYTF. The CDR3 DNA is TGTGCCAGCAGTGATCTTGGGGCAGCTAACTATGGCTACACCTTC. The genes are TRBV25-1 and TRBJ1-2, with a possible D match to TRBD1 (5 bases). CDR3 length: 15 amino acids. The V gene lost 3 bases and the J gene lost 0 bases, with 11 bases spanning the gap. Germline CDR1 MGHDK, CDR2 SYGVNS.

The chain combines TRBV6-1 with TRBJ1-2, with D possibly TRBD1 on 6 matching bases. Trimming removed 10 bases at V and 4 bases at J, with 16 bases between. The CDR3 runs 13 residues. The germline V gene encodes CDR1 MNHNS and CDR2 SASEGT. CDR3 DNA: TGTGCCACTCCGGACAGACCCTTCTATGGCTACACCTTC. Residues: CATPDRPFYGYTF.

This clonotype was seen more than once but under ten times. The chain links TRBV29-1 to TRBJ2-2; no clear D. The CDR3 spans 11 residues. Germline V gene data show CDR1 as SQVTM and CDR2 as ANQGSEA. V was pared by 3 bases and J by 7 bases, with 6 bases between. CDR3 DNA sequence: TGCAGCGTTGATACGGACGGGGAGCTGTTTTTT. Amino acid sequence: CSVDTDGELFF.

As DNA, the CDR3 is TGTGCCAGCAGTTTCGGGGGAGCTTTCTTT. Its translation is CASSFGGAFF. The rearrangement links TRBV12-3 or TRBV12-4 to TRBJ1-1, with D perhaps TRBD1 (5 bases). Trimming took off 3 bases at V and 10 bases at J, with 6 bases between the two ends. The CDR3 is made up of 10 amino acids.

The genes are TRBV9 and TRBJ1-1; D unresolved. V shed 4 bases and J shed 0 bases, with 19 bases lying between them. Germline V gives CDR1 SGDLS, CDR2 YYNGEE. This CDR3 region has 17 residues. The CDR3 region has the DNA TGTGCCAGCAGCCCCCTCCCCCATGGCAGCATGAACACTGAAGCTTTCTTT. Translation: CASSPLPHGSMNTEAFF. Filled out from reference TRBV9 and TRBJ1-1, the complete variable domain reads DSGVTQTPKHLITATGQRVTLRCSPRSGDLSVYWYQQSLDQGLQFLIQYYNGEERAKGNILERFSAQQFPDLHSELNLSSLELGDSALYFCASSPLPHGSMNTEAFFGQGTRLTVV.

The chain combines TRBV12-3 or TRBV12-4 with TRBJ1-1, with a tentative D call TRBD1 (6 bases). The CDR3 is 14 amino acids. V was clipped by 3 bases and J by 1 base, with 9 bases between them. The CDR3 is CASSFGGTNTEAFF. The CDR3 nucleotides read TGTGCCAGCAGTTTTGGGGGCACGAACACTGAAGCTTTCTTT.

The genes are TRBV2 and TRBJ2-5, with a weak D call TRBD1 (6 bases). This CDR3 region has 12 residues. Trimming removed 8 bases from V and 2 bases from J, with 9 bases in between. The germline V gene encodes CDR1 SNHLY and CDR2 FYNNEI. Here the CDR3 DNA reads TGTGCCAGCGAGACAGGACAAGAGACCCAGTACTTC. Translated, it gives CASETGQETQYF. Together with reference TRBV2 and TRBJ2-5, the CDR3 gives the full variable domain: EPEVTQTPSHQVTQMGQEVILRCVPISNHLYFYWYRQILGQKVEFLVSFYNNEISEKSEIFDDQFSVERPDGSNFTLKIRSTKLEDSAMYFCASETGQETQYFGPGTRLLVL.

This sequence joins TRBV5-1 and TRBJ2-1; TRBD2 matches at 13 bases. Per germline, CDR1 SGHRS and CDR2 YFSETQ. V lost 6 bases and J lost 0; bases outside the gene matches: 9. The CDR3 is made up of 18 amino acids. CDR3 in amino acids: CASTQLAGGQSSYNEQFF. The CDR3 coding sequence is TGCGCCAGCACCCAACTAGCGGGAGGGCAAAGCTCCTACAATGAGCAGTTCTTC.

The rearrangement joins TRBV5-5 to TRBJ2-4; no clear D gene. The CDR3 length is 20 residues. V was cut by 3 bases and J by 0 bases, with 25 bases left in between. Germline V gene lookup returns CDR1 SGHKS and CDR2 YYEKEE (reference sequence). CDR3 sequence: CASSSPRRIRVPLAKNIQYF. CDR3 DNA sequence: TGTGCCAGCAGCTCCCCCCGAAGGATACGAGTTCCTCTAGCCAAAAACATTCAGTACTTC.

In this sample, this clonotype turned up a few times. V and J are TRBV27 and TRBJ2-1; D might be TRBD1 (6 bases). This CDR3 is 15 amino acids long. V gave up 4 bases and J gave up 2 bases, with 12 bases separating them. Germline values: CDR1 MNHEY, CDR2 SMNVEV (reference sequence). CDR3 coding DNA: TGTGCCAGCAGTTCGGACAGAAGCCCCTACAATGAGCAGTTCTTC. The encoded protein is CASSSDRSPYNEQFF.

CDR3 in DNA: TGTGCCAGCAGCCAACTCTACGAGCAGTACTTC. Translated: CASSQLYEQYF. The rearrangement uses TRBV14 and TRBJ2-7; D ambiguous. There are 11 residues in the CDR3. Germline CDR1 SGHDN, CDR2 FVKESK. Between the trimmed V and J ends, which lost 2 bases and 3 bases, there was a span of 2 bases. The variable domain in full, completed from reference TRBV14 and TRBJ2-7, reads EAGVTQFPSHSVIEKGQTVTLRCDPISGHDNLYWYRRVMGKEIKFLLHFVKESKQDESGMPNNRFLAERTGGTYSTLKVQPAELEDSGVYFCASSQLYEQYFGPGTRLTVT.

This clonotype has only a few counts. The chain couples TRBV21-1 to TRBJ1-1; the listed D gene, TRBD1, was not tested against the DNA. TRBV21-1 is a known pseudogene. CDR3 size: 14 residues. The CDR3 spells CASGAGLYVTEAFF. The CDR3 DNA is TGTGCCAGCGGCGCAGGGTTGTACGTCACTGAAGCTTTCTTT.